A single sample gave rise to the 22 T cell receptor beta chains below, sequenced in a study of cytotoxic CD8 clonotypes in ibrutinib-treated CLL. This table comes from immunoSEQ multiplex PCR, and its TCRdb copy is limited to in-frame clones, with some not included. Found here are tens of thousands of clones, over 65% of them singletons; the top ten hold about two fifths. Sequencing was performed on PBMCs, taken after 24 months of ibrutinib treatment. All receptors come from a human donor with chronic lymphocytic leukemia.

The gene calls are TRBV7-2 and TRBJ2-7, with 13 bases identical to TRBD2. The CDR3 is 17 residues long. CDR1 SGHTA and CDR2 FQGNSA come from the germline V gene. V dropped 5 bases and J dropped 1; count of bases not matched to a gene: 8. CDR3 nucleotides: TGTGCCAGCAGCAGGACTAGCGGGAGTCCGGGGTCCTACGAGCAGTACTTC. It yields the protein CASSRTSGSPGSYEQYF.

This clone turned up a few times. At one end, the junction sequence differs from germline, possibly due to a read error. The V gene is TRBV19, the J gene TRBJ1-5; D perhaps matches TRBD1 (5 bases). In germline, CDR1 is LNHDA, CDR2 SQIVND (reference sequence). The CDR3 loop spans 15 amino acids. CDR3 DNA sequence: TGTGCCAGTAGTTTAGAACCGAAAGGGGATCAGCCCCAGCATTTT. It yields the protein CASSLEPKGDQPQHF.

The genes are TRBV19 and TRBJ2-7, with 7 bases fitting TRBD1. CDR1 and CDR2 (germline): LNHDA, SQIVND (reference sequence). The CDR3 length is 15 residues. Germline trimming cut 4 bases from V and 0 bases from J; bases unmatched to any gene: 6. In nucleotides, the CDR3 is TGTGCCAGTAGTAGTCCCGGACAGGCCTCCTACGAGCAGTACTTC. Amino acids: CASSSPGQASYEQYF.

This chain joins TRBV10-3 and TRBJ2-7; weak D call: TRBD1 (5 bases). V gave up 6 bases and J gave up 3 bases, with 12 bases separating them. The germline CDR1 and CDR2 sequences are ENHRY and SYGVKD. The CDR3 totals 13 residues. CDR3 bases: TGTGCCATCAGCAGCGACAGACACTACGAGCAGTACTTC. Translation gives CAISSDRHYEQYF.

This clone appeared a few times. DNA of the CDR3: TGCGCCAGCAGCCAAGATACCGGGACTAGCGGGAGAGTCGCAGATACGCAGTATTTT. Protein product: CASSQDTGTSGRVADTQYF. This chain uses TRBV4-3 with TRBJ2-3; 14 bases are a match to TRBD2. This CDR3 contains 19 residues. V gave up 0 bases and J gave up 4 bases; unmatched junction bases: 9. Germline V gives CDR1 LGHNA, CDR2 YSLEER.

The gene calls are TRBV29-1 and TRBJ1-2; D is possibly TRBD1 (5 bases). The CDR3 is 12 amino acids. Germline values: CDR1 SQVTM, CDR2 ANQGSEA. The CDR3 protein is CTPWDPEGGYTF. CDR3 nucleotide sequence: TGCACCCCCTGGGACCCGGAGGGTGGCTACACCTTC.

The CDR3 sequence is CASAQLTGGQPQHF. CDR3 nucleotides: TGTGCCAGCGCACAACTGACAGGTGGTCAGCCCCAGCATTTT. This chain joins TRBV18 and TRBJ1-5, with D possibly matching TRBD1 (6 bases). V was shortened by 8 bases and J by 6 bases, with 17 bases between the two germline ends. The length of the CDR3 is 14 residues. Looked up from germline, CDR1 is KGHSH and CDR2 is LQKENI. Drawing the rest from reference TRBV18 and TRBJ1-5, the complete variable domain is NAGVMQNPRHLVRRRGQEARLRCSPMKGHSHVYWYRQLPEEGLKFMVYLQKENIIDESGMPKERFSAEFPKEGPSILRIQQVVRGDSAAYFCASAQLTGGQPQHFGDGTRLSIL.

The chain employs TRBV9 and TRBJ2-1, with 11 bases aligning to TRBD2. Losses at the gene ends were 4 bases for V and 10 bases for J; bases not matched to a gene: 7. This CDR3 comprises 14 residues. Per the germline V gene, CDR1 is SGDLS and CDR2 is YYNGEE. The CDR3 DNA sequence: TGTGCCAGCAGCTCACGACTAGCGGGATTAGAGCAGTTCTTC. This codes for CASSSRLAGLEQFF.

This clone was seen a handful of times. This chain joins TRBV18 and TRBJ1-1; D remains unclear. Germline values: CDR1 KGHSH, CDR2 LQKENI. The CDR3 has 14 amino acids. Trimming cost V 6 bases and J 1 base, with 12 bases left between them. The CDR3 DNA sequence: TGTGCCAGCTCGTCGACGGAGGGGAACACTGAAGCTTTCTTT. It yields the protein CASSSTEGNTEAFF.

This chain links TRBV5-4 with TRBJ2-7, with 10 bases matching TRBD1. Germline values: CDR1 SGHNT, CDR2 YYREEE (reference sequence). The CDR3 contains 15 residues. The V segment lost 4 bases and the J segment 3 bases; nucleotides outside the gene matches: 7. CDR3 coding DNA: TGTGCCAGCAGCCCCGGACAGGGGGTTTTCTACGAGCAGTACTTC. Its protein product is CASSPGQGVFYEQYF.

V and J are TRBV9 and TRBJ2-1, with 7 bases that match TRBD2. After removal of 4 bases from V and 6 bases from J, the junction contained 13 bases not matched to a gene. Germline V gene lookup returns CDR1 SGDLS and CDR2 YYNGEE. The CDR3 spans 16 residues. The CDR3 DNA sequence: TGTGCCAGCAGCCCCCCGGGACTACCGGTGAGCAATGAGCAGTTCTTC. Translating gives CASSPPGLPVSNEQFF.

The rearrangement uses TRBV6-5 and TRBJ2-3, with D unclear. The CDR3 runs 15 residues. Germline V gene sequence: CDR1 MNHEY, CDR2 SVGAGI. Deletions cut 6 bases from V and 0 bases from J, with 13 bases between. In nucleotides, the CDR3 is TGTGCCAGCAGAAAAGGGTCCATAAGCACAGATACGCAGTATTTT. It is translated as CASRKGSISTDTQYF.

V gene TRBV18 combines with J gene TRBJ1-4; D call uncertain. The CDR3 contains 13 residues. Germline V gene sequence: CDR1 KGHSH, CDR2 LQKENI. V was cut by 4 bases and J by 6 bases, with 9 bases left in between. CDR3 DNA sequence: TGTGCCAGCTCACATAAGGACCATGAAAAACTGTTTTTT. Translated, it gives CASSHKDHEKLFF.

This chain joins TRBV7-2 and TRBJ2-7; 7 nucleotides agree with TRBD2. CDR3 length: 15 residues. With 1 base clipped from V and 7 bases from J, the junction kept 10 bases outside the gene matches. Germline CDR1 and CDR2: SGHTA and FQGNSA. The CDR3 spells CASSLGTSRFWEQYF. Written as DNA, the CDR3 is TGTGCCAGCAGCTTAGGGACTAGTCGTTTTTGGGAGCAGTACTTC.

This rearrangement joins TRBV7-3 to TRBJ2-7; tentatively, D is TRBD1 (6 bases). The germline V gene has CDR1 SGHTA and CDR2 FQGTGA. The CDR3 runs 13 residues. Trimming shortened V by 5 bases and J by 7 bases, and 15 bases separated the two germline ends. This chain's CDR3 is CASSPGAAGEQYF. In DNA form, the CDR3 reads TGTGCCAGCAGCCCAGGGGCCGCCGGGGAGCAGTACTTC.

CDR3 in DNA: TGTGCCAGCAGTTCGCGGGACACCTCAGCGGGGGCCTCGTTCTTC. It specifies CASSSRDTSAGASFF. The chain has TRBV6-1 and TRBJ2-1; 8 bases line up with TRBD2. Germline V CDR1 and CDR2: MNHNS, SASEGT. The CDR3 runs to 15 residues. V lost 5 bases to trimming and J lost 15 bases; unmatched junction nucleotides: 18.

This clone was seen a handful of times. V usage is TRBV19 and J usage is TRBJ1-5; 7 nucleotides match TRBD1. This CDR3 has 12 residues. The germline V gene encodes CDR1 LNHDA and CDR2 SQIVND (reference sequence). J gave up 3 bases and V 10 bases, and 3 bases lay outside the gene matches. The CDR3 loop is CATGTVNQPQHF. CDR3 DNA: TGTGCCACCGGGACAGTCAATCAGCCCCAGCATTTT.

The rearrangement uses TRBV7-2 and TRBJ2-7, with a tentative D call TRBD2 (5 bases). CDR1 is SGHTA, CDR2 FQGNSA, per germline. V was trimmed by 3 bases and J by 6 bases, leaving 12 bases between them. This CDR3 comprises 13 residues. CDR3 in DNA: TGTGCCAGCAGCTTCGCGAGGGAAAGCGAGCAGTACTTC. Translating it yields CASSFARESEQYF. The variable domain in full, completed from reference TRBV7-2 and TRBJ2-7, reads GAGVSQSPSNKVTEKGKDVELRCDPISGHTALYWYRQSLGQGLEFLIYFQGNSAPDKSGLPSDRFSAERTGGSVSTLTIQRTQQEDSAVYLCASSFARESEQYFGPGTRLTVT.

CDR3: CASSEVGAYEQYF. DNA for the CDR3: TGTGCCAGCAGTGAAGTCGGAGCTTACGAGCAGTACTTC. This rearrangement joins TRBV6-1 to TRBJ2-7; D gene unclear. There are 13 residues in the CDR3. The V and J ends lost 1 base and 4 bases respectively, with 8 bases between them. Germline CDR1 and CDR2: MNHNS and SASEGT.

The chain has TRBV7-3 and TRBJ2-2; maybe TRBD1 (6 bases). The V end lost 1 base, the J end lost 6 bases, and 18 bases lay between the germline ends. The germline gives CDR1 SGHTA, CDR2 FQGTGA. The CDR3 runs to 17 residues. CDR3 sequence reads: CASSLIGQGPGAGELFF. As DNA, the CDR3 is TGTGCCAGCAGCTTAATCGGGCAGGGGCCTGGGGCCGGGGAGCTGTTTTTT.

This clone was recorded a few times. V and J are TRBV15 and TRBJ2-6; 7 bases align to TRBD2. The CDR3 has 16 residues. Losses at the gene ends were 1 base for V and 2 bases for J; bases not matched to a gene: 2. The germline gives CDR1 LNHNV, CDR2 YYDKDF (reference sequence). The CDR3 sequence is CATSRGAGAGANVLTF. The CDR3 DNA follows: TGTGCCACCAGCAGAGGGGCGGGGGCTGGGGCCAACGTCCTGACTTTC.

V gene TRBV6-1 combines with J gene TRBJ2-7; TRBD1 might be the D (6 bases). This CDR3 contains 14 residues. The germline CDR1 and CDR2 sequences are MNHNS and SASEGT. The V end lost 2 bases, the J end lost 3 bases, and 11 bases lay between the germline ends. The CDR3 DNA reads as TGTGCCAGCAGTGAATTTGTAGGGGGCTACGAGCAGTACTTC. Encoded protein: CASSEFVGGYEQYF.